The 11 T cell receptor beta chains presented below share a single source sample, sequenced in a study of T cells in Graves' hyperthyroidism and ophthalmopathy. TCR beta CDR3 regions were amplified from RNA. The HTBI primer set was used in a first-round RT-PCR of the TCR CDR3. TCRdb re-called the multiplex PCR reads through MiXCR, storing one row per CDR3 protein. Altogether around 300,000 distinct CDR3 sequences are present, approximately 23% being singletons, with the ten largest covering around two thirds. Sequences were obtained from blood. These receptors originate from a man aged 25-40 years with Graves' ophthalmopathy.

The genes are TRBV6-1 and TRBJ1-1, with 7 bases aligning to TRBD1. The CDR3 length is 14 residues. The V gene end was trimmed by 5 bases and the J gene end by 10 bases; junction bases not matched to a gene: 13. Germline V lookup: CDR1 MNHNS, CDR2 SASEGT. The CDR3 region is CASSTESRGLAAFF. As DNA, the CDR3 is TGTGCCAGCAGTACAGAAAGTAGGGGGCTGGCAGCTTTCTTT.

The J gene is TRBJ2-1, the V gene TRBV24-1, with 10 nucleotides matching TRBD1. The CDR3 runs to 15 residues. V lost 4 bases to trimming and J lost 7 bases; unmatched junction nucleotides: 6. Germline CDR1 is KGHDR and CDR2 is SFDVKD. CDR3 coding DNA: TGTGCCACCAGTGACTGGACAGGGGGAGGAAATGAGCAGTTCTTC. This codes for CATSDWTGGGNEQFF.

This clonotype occurred once. One end of the junction fails to match germline, which may point to a read error. V usage is TRBV20-1 and J usage is TRBJ2-1; perhaps TRBD2 as D (6 bases). Germline V gene sequence: CDR1 DFQATT, CDR2 SNEGSKA (reference sequence). The CDR3 sequence is 12 residues long. The CDR3 sequence: CNASPGSNEQFF. The CDR3 DNA reads TGCAATGCTAGCCCCGGGAGCAATGAGCAGTTCTTC.

A remark on this clonotype: No DNA is shown, since the ends of the CDR3 on it are uncertain; the CDR3 is the one TCRdb lists. The chain is built from TRBV19 and TRBJ1-6. The germline CDR1 and CDR2 sequences are LNHDA and SQIVND (reference sequence). The length of the CDR3 is 14 amino acids, counting both ends. CDR3 residues: CASSILASTSPLHF.

This clonotype appeared a few times. The chain links TRBV3-1 to TRBJ2-1; possibly TRBD2 for D (6 bases). The CDR3 is 13 residues long. V was cut by 4 bases and J by 4 bases, with 8 bases left in between. Germline V CDR1 and CDR2: LGHDT, YNNKEL (reference sequence). CDR3 loop: CASSPSEYNEQFF. CDR3 DNA sequence: TGTGCCAGCAGCCCTAGCGAGTACAATGAGCAGTTCTTC.

The table lists this clonotype with a few counts. The chain couples TRBV7-9 to TRBJ1-2; D is unclear. V shed 2 bases and J shed 0 bases, with 7 bases lying between them. Germline V gene lookup returns CDR1 SEHNR and CDR2 FQNEAQ (reference sequence). CDR3 length equals 14 residues. The CDR3 DNA reads as TGTGCCAGCAGCTTAAACACACCTAACTATGGCTACACCTTC. This encodes CASSLNTPNYGYTF. Drawing the rest from reference TRBV7-9 and TRBJ1-2, the complete variable domain is DTGVSQNPRHKITKRGQNVTFRCDPISEHNRLYWYRQTLGQGPEFLTYFQNEAQLEKSRLLSDRFSAERPKGSFSTLEIQRTEQGDSAMYLCASSLNTPNYGYTFGSGTRLTVV.

This clonotype was seen at least ten times. This chain links TRBV11-2 with TRBJ1-2; D possibly corresponds to TRBD1 (5 bases). V lost 4 bases, J lost 4 bases, and 10 bases lay in between. There are 13 residues in the CDR3. Germline CDR1 SGHAT, CDR2 FQNNGV. Written as DNA, the CDR3 is TGTGCCAGCAGCTATCCGGGGCCCTATGGCTACACCTTC. Residues: CASSYPGPYGYTF.

This clonotype was seen a handful of times. This rearrangement joins TRBV20-1 to TRBJ2-5, with 13 positions matching TRBD2. The CDR3 is 16 amino acids. In germline, CDR1 is DFQATT, CDR2 SNEGSKA (reference sequence). The J segment lost 5 bases and the V segment lost 6 bases, leaving 12 bases of the junction unmatched. The CDR3 sequence is CSASPGLAGPSETQYF. CDR3 DNA: TGCAGTGCATCACCGGGACTAGCGGGGCCCAGTGAGACCCAGTACTTC.

This chain connects TRBV7-2 to TRBJ2-1; D possibly corresponds to TRBD2 (5 bases). Trimming stripped 4 bases from V and 0 bases from J, with 10 bases between. Germline lookup yields CDR1 SGHTA and CDR2 FQGNSA. The CDR3 is made up of 15 amino acids. The CDR3 loop reads CASSSQGSSYNEQFF. CDR3 nucleotide sequence: TGTGCCAGCAGCTCACAAGGGAGCTCCTACAATGAGCAGTTCTTC.

This clonotype was observed a handful of times. The junction and the germline gene differ at one end; a read error may be behind it. The chain uses TRBV6-1 and TRBJ1-2; D gene ambiguous. This CDR3 comprises 13 residues. CDR1 and CDR2 (germline): MNHNS, SASEGT. The DNA for the CDR3 is TGTGCCAGCAGGGAAGACATCCGTTATGGCTACACCTTC. Its protein is CASREDIRYGYTF.

This clonotype was seen a few times. This chain connects TRBV3-1 to TRBJ2-1; 9 nucleotides agree with TRBD2. This CDR3 region has 14 residues. Unmatched junction bases numbered 11, after V lost 8 bases and J lost 9 bases. Germline V gene sequence: CDR1 LGHDT, CDR2 YNNKEL (reference sequence). DNA of the CDR3: TGTGCCAGCCGCCCGAGGACTAGCGCCCGTGAGCAGTTCTTC. It yields the protein CASRPRTSAREQFF.